This T cell receptor (beta chain) emerged from a study of immune evolution from preneoplasia to lung adenocarcinoma. Study background: HLA loss of heterozygosity: less than 9% AIS, about 15% MIA, about 35% ADC, none AAH.

V lost 5 bases, J lost 4 bases, and 9 bases stayed unmatched. Germline V gene data show CDR1 as SGHTA and CDR2 as FQGTGA. The CDR3 loop spans 15 amino acids. Sequencing used immunoSEQ multiplex PCR; TCRdb keeps in-frame clones, though not all of them. The sample includes approximately 4,900 clones, roughly 79% of them seen just once. Comments on this clone: Its specificity is not known.

Study findings and constraints: Top clone frequencies peaked in normal lung, apparently declining through invasive adenocarcinoma.

The sequence was obtained from a person aged 70 to 85 with lung adenocarcinoma. The chain has TRBV7-3 and TRBJ2-5, with 8 bases lining up with TRBD2. Material: FFPE minimally invasive lung adenocarcinoma tissue. For the CDR3, the DNA is TGTGCCAGCAGCCCCCGTAGCGGGGAGGGAGAGACCCAGTACTTC. Residues: CASSPRSGEGETQYF.